This T cell receptor beta chain was recorded in a study of metastatic and nonmetastatic thyroid tumors. TCRdb reprocessed the PCR reads via MiXCR. The sample contains about 40,000 clones, over 9.5% of which appear only once. The V end lost 1 base, the J end lost 6 bases, and 7 bases lay between the germline ends. From germline, CDR1 is GTSNPN and CDR2 SVGIG (reference sequence). This CDR3 spans 12 amino acids. Among the patients, none had received any treatment before thyroid surgery. Sequencing was carried out using blood. The chain combines TRBV30 with TRBJ1-5; D uncertain. This TCR derives from a female donor with papillary thyroid cancer or a benign thyroid nodule (not recorded which). Some clones in this sample may be carry-over from other donors' samples. CDR3 in amino acids: CAWSALGQPQHF. The CDR3 nucleotides are TGTGCCTGGAGTGCACTCGGTCAGCCCCAGCATTTT.